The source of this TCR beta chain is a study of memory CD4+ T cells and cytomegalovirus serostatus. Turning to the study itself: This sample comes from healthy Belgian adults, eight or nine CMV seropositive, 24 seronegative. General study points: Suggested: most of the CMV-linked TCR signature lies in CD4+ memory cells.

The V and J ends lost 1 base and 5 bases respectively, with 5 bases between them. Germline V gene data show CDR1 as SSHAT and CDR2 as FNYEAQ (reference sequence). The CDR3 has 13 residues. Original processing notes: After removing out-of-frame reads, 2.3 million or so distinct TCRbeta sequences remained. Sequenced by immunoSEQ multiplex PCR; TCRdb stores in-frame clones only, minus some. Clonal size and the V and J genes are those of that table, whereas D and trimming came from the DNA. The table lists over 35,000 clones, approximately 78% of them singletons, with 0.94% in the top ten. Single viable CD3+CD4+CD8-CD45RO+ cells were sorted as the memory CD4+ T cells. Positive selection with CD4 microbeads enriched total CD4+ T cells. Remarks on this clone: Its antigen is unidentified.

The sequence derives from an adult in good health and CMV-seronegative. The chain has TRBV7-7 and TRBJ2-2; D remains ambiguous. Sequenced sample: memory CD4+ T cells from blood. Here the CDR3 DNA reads TGTGCCAGCAGCTTAGTCAGGACCGGGGAGCTGTTTTTT. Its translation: CASSLVRTGELFF.